The source of this T cell receptor beta chain is a study of blood T cell repertoires in COVID-19. At the level of the study: Sites in the United States, Italy and Spain provided acute and convalescent COVID-19 samples.

Method: immunoSEQ multiplex PCR; TCRdb's copy keeps in-frame clones and lacks some. The table lists about 180,000 clones, about 82% of them singletons. This clone was counted only a few times. Participants came from 24 US areas, aged about 18 to 100 years. Which cohort a participant joined came from the clinical history participants gave. The germline V and J ends were trimmed by 4 bases and 4 bases, with 18 bases remaining between them. There are 15 residues in the CDR3. The germline V gene encodes CDR1 SGHNT and CDR2 YYREEE (reference sequence). The sequenced sample was PBMCs or T cells enriched from blood (not recorded which). This sequence originates from a woman in her twenties or thirties who had recovered from COVID-19. V is TRBV5-4 and J is TRBJ2-7, with D possibly matching TRBD2 (6 bases). The CDR3 spells CASSRDGGKPYEQYF. DNA for the CDR3: TGTGCCAGCAGCCGTGACGGGGGAAAACCTTACGAGCAGTACTTC.